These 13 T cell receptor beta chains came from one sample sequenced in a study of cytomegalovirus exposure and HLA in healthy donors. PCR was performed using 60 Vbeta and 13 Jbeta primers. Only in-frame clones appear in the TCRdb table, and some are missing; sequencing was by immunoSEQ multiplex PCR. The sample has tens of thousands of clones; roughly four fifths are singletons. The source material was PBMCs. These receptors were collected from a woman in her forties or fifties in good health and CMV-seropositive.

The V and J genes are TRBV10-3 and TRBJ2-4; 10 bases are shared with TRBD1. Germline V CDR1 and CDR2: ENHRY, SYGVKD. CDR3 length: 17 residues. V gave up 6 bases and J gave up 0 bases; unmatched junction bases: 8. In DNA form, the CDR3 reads TGTGCCATCAGCCCGGGACAGGGGCTCTTAGCCAAAAACATTCAGTACTTC. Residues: CAISPGQGLLAKNIQYF.

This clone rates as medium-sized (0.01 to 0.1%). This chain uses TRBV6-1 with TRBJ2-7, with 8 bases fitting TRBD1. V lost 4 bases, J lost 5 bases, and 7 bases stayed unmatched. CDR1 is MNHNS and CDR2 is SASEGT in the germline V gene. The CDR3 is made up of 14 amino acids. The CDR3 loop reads CASSALWTGNEQYF. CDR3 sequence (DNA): TGTGCCAGCAGTGCTCTCTGGACAGGGAACGAGCAGTACTTC.

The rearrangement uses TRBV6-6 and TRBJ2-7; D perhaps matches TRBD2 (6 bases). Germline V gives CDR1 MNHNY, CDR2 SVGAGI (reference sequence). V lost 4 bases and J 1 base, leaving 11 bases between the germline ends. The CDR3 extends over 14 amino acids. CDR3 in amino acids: CASSSLGLSYEQYF. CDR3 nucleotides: TGTGCCAGCAGTTCGCTGGGACTGTCCTACGAGCAGTACTTC.

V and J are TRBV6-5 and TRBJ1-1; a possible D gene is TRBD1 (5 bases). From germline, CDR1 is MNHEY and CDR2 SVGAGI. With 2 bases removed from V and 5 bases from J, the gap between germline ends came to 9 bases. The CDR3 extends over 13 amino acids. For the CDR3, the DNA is TGTGCCAGCAGTTACAGGGGTAGAACTGAAGCTTTCTTT. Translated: CASSYRGRTEAFF.

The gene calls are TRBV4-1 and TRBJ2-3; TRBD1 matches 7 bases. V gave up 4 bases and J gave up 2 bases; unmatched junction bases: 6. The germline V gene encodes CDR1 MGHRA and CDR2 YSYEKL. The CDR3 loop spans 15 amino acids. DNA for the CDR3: TGCGCCAGCAGCCGGCAAGACAGGGACACAGATACGCAGTATTTT. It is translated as CASSRQDRDTDTQYF.

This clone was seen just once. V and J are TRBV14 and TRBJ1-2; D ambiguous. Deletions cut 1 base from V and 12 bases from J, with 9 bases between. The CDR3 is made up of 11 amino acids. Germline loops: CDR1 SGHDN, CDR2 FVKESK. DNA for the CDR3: TGTGCCAGCAGCCAAGGAAGCACTCACACCTTC. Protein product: CASSQGSTHTF. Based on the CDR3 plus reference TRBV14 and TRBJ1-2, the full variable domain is EAGVTQFPSHSVIEKGQTVTLRCDPISGHDNLYWYRRVMGKEIKFLLHFVKESKQDESGMPNNRFLAERTGGTYSTLKVQPAELEDSGVYFCASSQGSTHTFGSGTRLTVV.

CDR3 sequence reads: CASSEEQGAGGYF. The CDR3 nucleotides are TGTGCCAGCAGTGAAGAGCAGGGGGCGGGTGGCTATTTT. V usage is TRBV6-1 and J usage is TRBJ2-3, with 8 bases identical to TRBD1. V lost 1 base and J lost 15; bases outside the gene matches: 9. The CDR3 runs 13 residues. Germline CDR1 is MNHNS and CDR2 is SASEGT.

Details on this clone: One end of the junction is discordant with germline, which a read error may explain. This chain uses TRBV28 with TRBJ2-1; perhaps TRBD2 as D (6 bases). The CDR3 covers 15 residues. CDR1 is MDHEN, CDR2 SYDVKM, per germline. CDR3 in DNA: TGTGCCTCCCACCGTCCCACTAGCTCCCACAATGAGCAGTTCTTC. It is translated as CASHRPTSSHNEQFF. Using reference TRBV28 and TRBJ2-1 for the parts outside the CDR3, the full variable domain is DVKVTQSSRYLVKRTGEKVFLECVQDMDHENMFWYRQDPGLGLRLIYFSYDVKMKEKGDIPEGYSVSREKKERFSLILESASTNQTSMYLCASHRPTSSHNEQFFGPGTRLTVL.

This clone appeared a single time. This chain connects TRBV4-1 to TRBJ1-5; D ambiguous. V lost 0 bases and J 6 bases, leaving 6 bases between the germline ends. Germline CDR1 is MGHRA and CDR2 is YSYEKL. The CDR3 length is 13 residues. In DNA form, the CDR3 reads TGCGCCAGCAGCCAAGATTTCGGTCAGCCCCAGCATTTT. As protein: CASSQDFGQPQHF.

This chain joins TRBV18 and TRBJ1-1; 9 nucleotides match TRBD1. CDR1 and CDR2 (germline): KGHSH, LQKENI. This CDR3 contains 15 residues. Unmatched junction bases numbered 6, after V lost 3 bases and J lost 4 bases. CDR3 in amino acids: CASSPVDRGTTEAFF. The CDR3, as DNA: TGTGCCAGCTCACCGGTTGACAGGGGGACCACTGAAGCTTTCTTT. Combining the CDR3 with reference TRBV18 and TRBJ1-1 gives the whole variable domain NAGVMQNPRHLVRRRGQEARLRCSPMKGHSHVYWYRQLPEEGLKFMVYLQKENIIDESGMPKERFSAEFPKEGPSILRIQQVVRGDSAAYFCASSPVDRGTTEAFFGQGTRLTVV.

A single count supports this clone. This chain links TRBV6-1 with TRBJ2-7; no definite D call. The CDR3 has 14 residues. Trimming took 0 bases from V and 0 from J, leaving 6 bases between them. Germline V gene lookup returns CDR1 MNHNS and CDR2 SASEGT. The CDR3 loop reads CASSEATVSYEQYF. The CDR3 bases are TGTGCCAGCAGTGAAGCCACAGTCTCCTACGAGCAGTACTTC.

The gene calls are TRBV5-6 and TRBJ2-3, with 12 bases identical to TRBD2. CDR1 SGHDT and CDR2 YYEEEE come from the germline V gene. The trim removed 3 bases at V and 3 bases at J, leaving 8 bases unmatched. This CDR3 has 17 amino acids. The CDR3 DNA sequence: TGTGCCAGCAGCTCACAAATCCTAGCGGGAGGGACAGATACGCAGTATTTT. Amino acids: CASSSQILAGGTDTQYF.

CDR3 in DNA: TGTGCCAGCAGTTCGCTCGGGATTGAGCAGTTCTTC. Translation gives CASSSLGIEQFF. The chain joins TRBV28 to TRBJ2-1, with D possibly TRBD2 on 5 matching bases. The V end lost 4 bases, the J end lost 9 bases, and 10 bases lay between the germline ends. Germline V CDR1 and CDR2: MDHEN, SYDVKM. The CDR3 is 12 residues long.